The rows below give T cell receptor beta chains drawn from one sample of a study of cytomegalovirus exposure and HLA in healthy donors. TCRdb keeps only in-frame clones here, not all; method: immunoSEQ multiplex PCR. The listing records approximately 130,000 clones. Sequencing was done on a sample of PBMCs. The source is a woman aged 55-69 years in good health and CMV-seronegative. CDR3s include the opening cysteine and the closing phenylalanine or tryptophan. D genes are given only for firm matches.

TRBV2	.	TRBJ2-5	CASSDTSPRETQYF	TGTGCCAGCAGTGACACTAGCCCTCGAGAGACCCAGTACTTC
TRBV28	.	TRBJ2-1	CAATERQVGDNEQFF	TGTGCCGCCACCGAACGACAGGTCGGTGACAATGAGCAGTTCTTC
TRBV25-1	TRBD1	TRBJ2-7	CASSDYRDREWEQYF	TGTGCCAGCAGTGATTACCGGGACAGGGAGTGGGAGCAGTACTTC
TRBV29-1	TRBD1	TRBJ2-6	CSVERAGGSGANVLTF	TGCAGCGTTGAAAGGGCAGGGGGTAGTGGGGCCAACGTCCTGACTTTC
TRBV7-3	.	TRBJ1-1	CASSIPGFIEAFF	TGTGCCAGCAGCATCCCAGGGTTCATTGAAGCTTTCTTT
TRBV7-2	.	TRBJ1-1	CASSSPSGGLWNTEAFF	TGTGCCAGCAGCTCACCTTCGGGGGGTCTGTGGAACACTGAAGCTTTCTTT
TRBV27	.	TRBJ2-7	CASSLRALDLYEQYF	TGTGCCAGCAGTTTAAGAGCACTAGATTTGTACGAGCAGTACTTC
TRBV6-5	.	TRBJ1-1	CASSTPRWNTEAFF	TGTGCCAGCAGTACGCCCCGGTGGAACACTGAAGCTTTCTTT
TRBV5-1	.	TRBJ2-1	CASSPPTDYNEQFF	TGCGCCAGCAGCCCCCCGACAGACTACAATGAGCAGTTCTTC
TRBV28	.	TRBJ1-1	CASSSPVNTEAFF	TGTGCCAGCAGTTCTCCGGTGAACACTGAAGCTTTCTTT
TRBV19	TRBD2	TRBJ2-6	CASSTGLAGGSSGANVLTF	TGTGCCAGTAGTACCGGACTAGCGGGAGGGAGCTCTGGGGCCAACGTCCTGACTTTC
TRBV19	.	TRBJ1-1	CASSTLRFRGPTEAFF	TGTGCCAGTAGTACCCTCAGATTTCGGGGTCCCACTGAAGCTTTCTTT
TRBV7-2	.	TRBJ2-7	CASSLRGGTYEQYF	TGTGCCAGCAGCTTGAGGGGGGGTACCTACGAGCAGTACTTC
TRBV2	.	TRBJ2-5	CARGQLQETQYF	TGTGCCAGAGGACAGCTACAAGAGACCCAGTACTTC
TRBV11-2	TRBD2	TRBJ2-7	CASSLEEVAGLWEQYF	TGTGCCAGCAGCTTAGAGGAAGTAGCGGGATTATGGGAGCAGTACTTC
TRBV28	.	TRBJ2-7	CASYKTGSQNSYEQYF	TGTGCCAGCTATAAGACAGGCAGCCAGAACTCCTACGAGCAGTACTTC
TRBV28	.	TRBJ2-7	CASSLGRGVHEQYF	TGTGCCAGCAGTTTGGGCAGGGGGGTCCACGAGCAGTACTTC
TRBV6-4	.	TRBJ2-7	CASSSQGFDEQYF	TGTGCCAGCAGTTCTCAGGGGTTTGACGAGCAGTACTTC
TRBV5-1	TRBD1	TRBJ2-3	CASTRDRGRYTQYF	TGCGCCAGCACTAGGGACAGGGGGCGATATACGCAGTATTTT
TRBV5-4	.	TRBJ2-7	CASSEDWSSYEQYF	TGTGCCAGCAGCGAGGACTGGAGCTCCTACGAGCAGTACTTC
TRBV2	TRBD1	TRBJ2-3	CASSGATGSMTQYF	TGTGCCAGCAGTGGCGCGACAGGGTCCATGACGCAGTATTTT
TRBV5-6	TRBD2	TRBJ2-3	CASSFGLAGTDTQYF	TGTGCCAGCAGCTTCGGACTAGCGGGCACAGATACGCAGTATTTT
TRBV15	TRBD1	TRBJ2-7	CATSREGRQGTYEQYF	TGTGCCACCAGCAGAGAAGGTCGACAGGGCACCTACGAGCAGTACTTC
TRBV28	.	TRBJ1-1	CASSLGENTEAFF	TGTGCCAGCAGTCTCGGGGAGAACACTGAAGCTTTCTTT
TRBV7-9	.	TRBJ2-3	CASSLVGTRVDTQYF	TGTGCCAGCAGCTTAGTAGGAACGCGGGTAGATACGCAGTATTTT
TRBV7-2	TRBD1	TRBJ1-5	CASSPQGGGQPQHF	TGTGCCAGCAGCCCCCAAGGGGGCGGTCAGCCCCAGCATTTT
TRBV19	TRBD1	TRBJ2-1	CASSIGTGEKGSYNEQFF	TGTGCCAGTAGTATAGGGACAGGGGAAAAGGGCTCCTACAATGAGCAGTTCTTC
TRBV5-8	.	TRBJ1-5	CASSPGAGVQPQHF	TGTGCCAGCAGCCCCGGGGCAGGGGTTCAGCCCCAGCATTTT
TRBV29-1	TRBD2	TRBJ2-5	CSVDLGGGETQYF	TGCAGCGTTGACTTGGGGGGGGGAGAGACCCAGTACTTC
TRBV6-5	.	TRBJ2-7	CASSYSPRGYEQYF	TGTGCCAGCAGTTATTCCCCCCGCGGCTACGAGCAGTACTTC
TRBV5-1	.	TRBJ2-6	CASSLGALGGANVLTF	TGCGCCAGCAGCTTGGGGGCGCTTGGTGGGGCCAACGTCCTGACTTTC
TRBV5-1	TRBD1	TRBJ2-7	CASGTGQGAYEQYF	TGCGCCAGCGGTACGGGACAGGGCGCCTACGAGCAGTACTTC
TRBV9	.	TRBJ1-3	CASSLSGDGGNTIYF	TGTGCCAGCAGCTTATCGGGGGATGGTGGAAACACCATATATTTT
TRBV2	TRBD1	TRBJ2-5	CASSRQGPVGETQYF	TGTGCCAGCAGTAGACAGGGACCCGTCGGGGAGACCCAGTACTTC
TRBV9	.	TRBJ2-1	CASSVGRVNEQFF	TGTGCCAGCAGCGTGGGCAGGGTCAATGAGCAGTTCTTC
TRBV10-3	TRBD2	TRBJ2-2	CAIRLAGGGTGELFF	TGTGCCATCAGACTAGCGGGGGGAGGCACCGGGGAGCTGTTTTTT
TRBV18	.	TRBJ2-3	CASSDRQASTDTQYF	TGTGCCAGCTCGGACCGACAGGCTAGCACAGATACGCAGTATTTT
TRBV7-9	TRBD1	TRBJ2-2	CASSFTGTGGGRTGELFF	TGTGCCAGCAGCTTCACCGGGACAGGGGGAGGACGAACCGGGGAGCTGTTTTTT
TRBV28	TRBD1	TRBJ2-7	CASSTGTGVYEQYF	TGTGCCAGCAGCACCGGGACAGGGGTTTACGAGCAGTACTTC
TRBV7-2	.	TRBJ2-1	CASSLEDAVSIEFF	TGTGCCAGCAGCTTAGAGGATGCGGTTTCGATTGAGTTCTTC
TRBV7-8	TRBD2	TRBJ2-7	CASSRRGLAGVHYEQYF	TGTGCCAGCAGCCGGCGGGGACTAGCGGGAGTTCATTACGAGCAGTACTTC
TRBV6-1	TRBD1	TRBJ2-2	CASMGRGRGGELFF	TGTGCCAGCATGGGCAGGGGGCGAGGCGGGGAGCTGTTTTTT
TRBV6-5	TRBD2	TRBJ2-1	CASGGGRVDNEQFF	TGTGCCAGCGGGGGGGGTCGGGTTGACAATGAGCAGTTCTTC
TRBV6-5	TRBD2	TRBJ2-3	CASSRAGGTDTQYF	TGTGCCAGCAGCAGGGCGGGAGGCACAGATACGCAGTATTTT
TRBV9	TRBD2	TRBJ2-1	CASSAPPKTSGMFNEQFF	TGTGCCAGCAGCGCCCCACCCAAGACTAGCGGGATGTTCAATGAGCAGTTCTTC
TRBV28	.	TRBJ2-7	CASTPPAGSDEQYF	TGTGCCAGCACCCCGCCGGCGGGGAGCGACGAGCAGTACTTC
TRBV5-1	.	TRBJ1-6	CASSSIEINSPLHF	TGCGCCAGCAGTTCAATAGAAATCAATTCACCCCTCCACTTT
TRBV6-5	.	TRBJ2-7	CASSYSRNVYEQYF	TGTGCCAGCAGTTACTCGAGGAACGTCTACGAGCAGTACTTC
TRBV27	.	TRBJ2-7	CASSLRRLTYEQYF	TGTGCCAGCAGTTTGCGCCGTTTGACCTACGAGCAGTACTTC
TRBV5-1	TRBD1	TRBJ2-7	CASSLTGAYEQYF	TGCGCCAGCAGCTTGACAGGGGCCTACGAGCAGTACTTC
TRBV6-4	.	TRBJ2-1	CASSETGIEQFF	TGTGCCAGCAGTGAAACAGGGATTGAGCAGTTCTTC
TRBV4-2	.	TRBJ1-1	CASSQLDRRNTEAFF	TGTGCCAGCAGCCAACTCGACAGGAGGAACACTGAAGCTTTCTTT
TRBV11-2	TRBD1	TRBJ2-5	CASSRPQGVLQETQYF	TGTGCCAGCAGCCGTCCACAGGGGGTACTCCAAGAGACCCAGTACTTC
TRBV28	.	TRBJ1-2	CASSTYRSGNYGYTF	TGTGCCAGCAGCACCTACAGGTCCGGTAACTATGGCTACACCTTC
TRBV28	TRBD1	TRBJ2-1	CASLPGTGAYNEQFF	TGTGCCAGTTTGCCCGGGACAGGGGCCTACAATGAGCAGTTCTTC
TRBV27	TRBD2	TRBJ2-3	CASSPPGTSRFDTQYF	TGTGCCAGCAGTCCGCCTGGGACTAGCAGATTCGATACGCAGTATTTT
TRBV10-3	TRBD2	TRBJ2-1	CAISLAGGPRTSYNEQFF	TGTGCCATCAGTTTAGCGGGGGGGCCCAGGACCTCTTACAATGAGCAGTTCTTC
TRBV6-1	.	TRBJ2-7	CASSGLRTINYEQYF	TGTGCCAGCAGTGGGCTCCGAACCATCAACTACGAGCAGTACTTC
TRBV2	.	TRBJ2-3	CASLVIGFADTQYF	TGTGCCAGCCTCGTAATCGGTTTTGCAGATACGCAGTATTTT